This T cell receptor (beta chain) appears in the sequencing data of a study of blood T cell repertoires in COVID-19. CDR1 is MNHEY and CDR2 is SMNVEV in the germline V gene (reference sequence). The CDR3 length is 15 residues. V was clipped by 1 base and J by 4 bases; unmatched bases: 4. Repertoires were generated with immunoSEQ multiplex PCR, while TCRdb's copy carries only in-frame clones and drops some. The sample carries 150,000 to 200,000 clones, about four fifths recorded once. Sequences were obtained from peripheral blood. The TCR originated in a woman older than 75 with acute or convalescent COVID-19. The chain recombines TRBV27 with TRBJ2-1; 7 nucleotides align to TRBD2. The CDR3 here is CASSLLAGPYNEQFF. The CDR3 DNA is TGTGCCAGCAGTTTATTAGCGGGCCCGTACAATGAGCAGTTCTTC.